The 21 T cell receptor beta chains below were found in one sample sequenced in a study of T cells in Graves' hyperthyroidism and ophthalmopathy. There were TCR beta CDR3 regions amplified from RNA transcripts. The primer set for the first-round RT-PCR of the TCR CDR3 was HTBI. TCRdb processed the multiplex PCR reads anew with MiXCR; each CDR3 protein has one entry. The sample records fewer than 400,000 distinct CDR3 sequences, 15% to 18% being singletons. Sequences were obtained from blood. The receptors originated from a woman aged 18-29 years with Graves' hyperthyroidism that later progressed to Graves' ophthalmopathy.

This clonotype has at least ten counts. The chain has TRBV28 and TRBJ1-4; D gene unclear. CDR3 length equals 13 residues. The germline V and J ends were trimmed by 6 bases and 6 bases, with 11 bases remaining between them. In germline, CDR1 is MDHEN, CDR2 SYDVKM. CDR3 coding DNA: TGTGCCAGCAGGAGACAAGCCTATGAAAAACTGTTTTTT. The encoded protein is CASRRQAYEKLFF.

There are a few counts of this clonotype. The rearrangement joins TRBV13 to TRBJ1-2; TRBD1 matches at 7 bases. This CDR3 is 15 amino acids long. Trimming took 0 bases from V and 4 from J; bases not matched to a gene: 5. Germline V gene sequence: CDR1 PRHDT, CDR2 FYEKMQ (reference sequence). CDR3 loop: CASSLGGTETYGYTF. The CDR3 nucleotides are TGTGCCAGCAGCTTAGGGGGGACAGAAACCTATGGCTACACCTTC.

The genes are TRBV6-1 and TRBJ1-1; no clear D. The V end was cut by 4 bases, the J end by 1 base, with 19 bases between. This CDR3 has 17 amino acids. Germline CDR1 MNHNS, CDR2 SASEGT. In DNA, the CDR3 is TGTGCCAGCAGTGTGGTTGAAGTGCCGGGTAGGAACACTGAAGCTTTCTTT. Translation gives CASSVVEVPGRNTEAFF.

The rearrangement links TRBV7-9 to TRBJ1-5; no clear D gene. CDR1 and CDR2 from the germline V gene are SEHNR and FQNEAQ (reference sequence). The CDR3 has 14 amino acids. V shed 5 bases and J shed 5 bases, with 13 bases lying between them. CDR3 sequence reads: CASSLGNSYQPQHF. CDR3 bases: TGTGCCAGCAGCCTCGGGAACAGCTATCAGCCCCAGCATTTT.

This clonotype has at least ten counts. The chain carries TRBV7-8 and TRBJ2-5, with TRBD1 matching over 7 bases. J gave up 1 base and V 0 bases, and 8 bases lay outside the gene matches. The CDR3 spans 17 residues. Per the germline V gene, CDR1 is SGHVS and CDR2 is FQNEAQ. The CDR3 coding sequence is TGTGCCAGCAGCTTAGCTGACAGGGAGATAGGCCAAGAGACCCAGTACTTC. It specifies CASSLADREIGQETQYF.

This clonotype has a count of ten or more. The rearrangement joins TRBV6-1 to TRBJ2-1; tentative D call: TRBD2 (6 bases). This CDR3 is built from 11 residues. Per the germline V gene, CDR1 is MNHNS and CDR2 is SASEGT. V shed 8 bases and J shed 10 bases, with 12 bases lying between them. CDR3 amino acids: CASGIADEQFF. The CDR3 DNA is TGTGCCAGCGGGATAGCGGACGAGCAGTTCTTC.

The genes are TRBV3-1 and TRBJ1-5; D gene uncertain. Trimming removed 1 base at V and 2 bases at J, with 9 bases between. Looked up from germline, CDR1 is LGHDT and CDR2 is YNNKEL (reference sequence). The CDR3 extends over 15 amino acids. The CDR3 nucleotides are TGTGCCAGCAGCCAAGGAGTATTGGGCAATCAGCCCCAGCATTTT. Residues: CASSQGVLGNQPQHF.

The J gene is TRBJ2-1, the V gene TRBV20-1, with 9 nucleotides matching TRBD2. In germline, CDR1 is DFQATT, CDR2 SNEGSKA (reference sequence). This CDR3 is built from 13 residues. The V segment lost 3 bases and the J segment 7 bases; nucleotides outside the gene matches: 4. In DNA form, the CDR3 reads TGCAGTGCTAGTGGCGGGGGGGTGAATGAGCAGTTCTTC. The encoded protein is CSASGGGVNEQFF.

This clonotype occurred many times. This chain uses TRBV5-1 with TRBJ2-3; TRBD2 aligns across 10 bases. The CDR3 is made up of 17 amino acids. J gave up 5 bases and V 3 bases, and 12 bases lay outside the gene matches. CDR1 SGHRS and CDR2 YFSETQ come from the germline V gene. CDR3 nucleotide sequence: TGCGCCAGCAGCTCTACTTTAAGCGGGAGGGCTGGAGATACGCAGTATTTT. Protein sequence: CASSSTLSGRAGDTQYF.

Concerning this clonotype: A much larger clonotype is one base distant, so this may be a read error. This chain links TRBV28 with TRBJ2-3; no definite D call. The V and J ends lost 7 bases and 2 bases respectively, with 13 bases between them. The CDR3 extends over 14 amino acids. Germline V gene data show CDR1 as MDHEN and CDR2 as SYDVKM. CDR3 region: CASNARQNTDTQYF. The CDR3 nucleotides are TGTGCCAGCAACGCGCGGCAAAACACAGATACGCAGTATTTT. Complete variable domain (other parts from reference TRBV28 and TRBJ2-3): DVKVTQSSRYLVKRTGEKVFLECVQDMDHENMFWYRQDPGLGLRLIYFSYDVKMKEKGDIPEGYSVSREKKERFSLILESASTNQTSMYLCASNARQNTDTQYFGPGTRLTVL.

This chain uses TRBV2 with TRBJ2-2, with D maybe TRBD1 (6 bases). This CDR3 region has 14 residues. CDR1 and CDR2 (germline): SNHLY, FYNNEI. Trimming pared 7 bases from V and 2 bases from J, leaving 11 bases between. The CDR3 loop reads CASKGQTNTGELFF. CDR3 coding DNA: TGTGCCAGCAAGGGACAAACAAACACCGGGGAGCTGTTTTTT.

This clonotype came up many times. This chain connects TRBV2 to TRBJ2-5, with 13 positions matching TRBD2. The germline V gene has CDR1 SNHLY and CDR2 FYNNEI. V was pared by 10 bases and J by 0 bases, with 5 bases of the junction left unmatched. This CDR3 spans 15 amino acids. CDR3 amino acids: CANSGTSGNQETQYF. The CDR3 DNA reads as TGTGCCAACTCCGGGACTAGCGGGAACCAAGAGACCCAGTACTTC. The complete variable domain, with remaining parts taken from reference TRBV2 and TRBJ2-5, reads EPEVTQTPSHQVTQMGQEVILRCVPISNHLYFYWYRQILGQKVEFLVSFYNNEISEKSEIFDDQFSVERPDGSNFTLKIRSTKLEDSAMYFCANSGTSGNQETQYFGPGTRLLVL.

The rearrangement links TRBV20-1 to TRBJ1-1; D is perhaps TRBD1 (6 bases). The CDR3 is 14 amino acids. Germline CDR1 reads DFQATT; CDR2 reads SNEGSKA (reference sequence). Trimming cost V 3 bases and J 3 bases, with 14 bases left between them. CDR3 sequence reads: CSARQPGADTEAFF. As DNA, the CDR3 is TGCAGTGCTAGGCAGCCAGGGGCCGACACTGAAGCTTTCTTT.

This clonotype was observed a handful of times. The chain employs TRBV28 and TRBJ2-7; D might be TRBD1 or TRBD2, each matching 6 bases. Germline CDR1 reads MDHEN; CDR2 reads SYDVKM. The CDR3 runs 13 residues. The V gene lost 6 bases and the J gene lost 4 bases, with 13 bases spanning the gap. The CDR3 sequence: CASRWGGTYEQYF. In nucleotides, the CDR3 is TGTGCCAGCAGATGGGGCGGGACATACGAGCAGTACTTC.

With regard to this clonotype: The junction departs from germline at one end; a sequencing error may be responsible. This sequence joins TRBV4-3 and TRBJ2-1; the match to TRBD2 covers 12 bases. Germline lookup yields CDR1 LGHNA and CDR2 YSLEER. The CDR3 loop spans 16 amino acids. The CDR3 DNA reads as TGCGCCGGCAGCCTGCCTAGCGGGAGGGAGTACAATGAGCAGTTCTTC. Translating it yields CAGSLPSGREYNEQFF.

This clonotype has only a few counts. This chain connects TRBV5-1 to TRBJ2-7; unclear D gene. The V gene's germline CDR1 is SGHRS and CDR2 YFSETQ. The CDR3 has 13 residues. V gave up 4 bases and J gave up 4 bases, with 12 bases separating them. The CDR3 sequence is CASSQLPKYEQYF. In nucleotides, the CDR3 is TGCGCCAGCAGCCAATTACCCAAGTACGAGCAGTACTTC.

This clonotype was seen ten or more times. The chain links TRBV11-2 to TRBJ2-2; 8 bases map to TRBD1. This CDR3 region has 12 residues. V lost 11 bases to trimming and J lost 5 bases; unmatched junction nucleotides: 4. Germline-derived CDR1 and CDR2 are SGHAT and FQNNGV. The CDR3 protein is CAGQGATGELFF. The CDR3 coding sequence is TGTGCCGGTCAGGGGGCAACCGGGGAGCTGTTTTTT.

This clonotype was detected ten times or more. V is TRBV28 and J is TRBJ1-4, with D perhaps TRBD1 (5 bases). Between the trimmed V and J ends, which lost 6 bases and 6 bases, there was a span of 17 bases. The CDR3 has 15 amino acids. Germline V CDR1 and CDR2: MDHEN, SYDVKM. CDR3 DNA: TGTGCCAGCAGACGGGGACCGTCTATAGATGAAAAACTGTTTTTT. Its protein product is CASRRGPSIDEKLFF.

This clonotype was seen at least ten times. The rearrangement uses TRBV14 and TRBJ2-1, with D maybe TRBD2 (6 bases). Trimming pared 4 bases from V and 0 bases from J, leaving 19 bases between. CDR3 length: 18 residues. Looked up from germline, CDR1 is SGHDN and CDR2 is FVKESK. The CDR3 reads CASSPRGLGVSSYNEQFF. The CDR3 coding sequence is TGTGCCAGCAGCCCCCGGGGGTTGGGGGTAAGCTCCTACAATGAGCAGTTCTTC.

This clonotype was seen more than once but under ten times. The V call is TRBV19, the J call TRBJ2-7; 15 bases map to TRBD2. Germline V gene data show CDR1 as LNHDA and CDR2 as SQIVND (reference sequence). V was clipped by 5 bases and J by 1 base; unmatched bases: 6. The CDR3 loop spans 17 amino acids. CDR3 region: CASSPGTSGRSSYEQYF. DNA for the CDR3: TGTGCCAGTAGTCCCGGGACTAGCGGGAGGTCATCCTACGAGCAGTACTTC.

A word on this clonotype: With a much larger clone just one base away, this may be a read error. The rearrangement joins TRBV9 to TRBJ2-1; D may be TRBD1 (6 bases). CDR1 is SGDLS and CDR2 is YYNGEE in the germline V gene. V lost 4 bases and J lost 10, with 21 bases in between. There are 15 residues in the CDR3. CDR3: CASSYQWARTDEQFF. Here the CDR3 DNA reads TGTGCCAGCAGCTACCAGTGGGCTAGGACAGACGAGCAGTTCTTC.